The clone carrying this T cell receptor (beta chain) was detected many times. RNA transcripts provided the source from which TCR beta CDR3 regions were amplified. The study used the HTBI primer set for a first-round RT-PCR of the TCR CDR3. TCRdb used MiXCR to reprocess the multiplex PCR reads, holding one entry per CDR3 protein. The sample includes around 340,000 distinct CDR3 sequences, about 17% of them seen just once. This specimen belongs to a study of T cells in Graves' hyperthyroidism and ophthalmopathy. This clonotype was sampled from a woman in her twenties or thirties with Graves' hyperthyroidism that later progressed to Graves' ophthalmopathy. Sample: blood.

CDR3 coding DNA: TGTGCCAGCAGTCCCATTTTTGGGTTTAATGAAAAACTGTTTTTT. Amino acid sequence: CASSPIFGFNEKLFF. The chain couples TRBV12-3 or TRBV12-4 to TRBJ1-4; D is undetermined. The CDR3 totals 15 residues. V shed 5 bases and J shed 4 bases, with 14 bases lying between them.